Following are 32 T cell receptor beta chains from one sample sequenced in a study of T cell repertoires in cytomegalovirus infection. TCRdb processed the reads anew with MiXCR; each CDR3 protein has one entry. The table has roughly 730,000 distinct CDR3 sequences, around 31% seen once. These receptors have no known antigen. This sample comprised cultured PBMCs, obtained from culture after CMV antigen stimulation. The receptors stem from a human donor in good health (CMV status not recorded). Some clones in this sample may be carry-over from other donors' samples.

The genes are TRBV24-1 and TRBJ1-1; 7 bases fit TRBD1. CDR3 length: 15 amino acids. Losses at the gene ends were 5 bases for V and 0 bases for J; bases not matched to a gene: 5. Per germline, CDR1 KGHDR and CDR2 SFDVKD. CDR3 protein: CATSASGQLNTEAFF. The CDR3 DNA is TGTGCCACCAGTGCCTCGGGACAGTTGAACACTGAAGCTTTCTTT.

This clonotype was found many times. The chain combines TRBV28 with TRBJ1-2; 7 bases line up with TRBD1. Germline loops: CDR1 MDHEN, CDR2 SYDVKM. V gave up 2 bases and J gave up 3 bases; unmatched junction bases: 6. CDR3 length: 15 amino acids. The CDR3 DNA reads TGTGCCAGCAGTTTAGTAGGGGGCGGATACTATGGCTACACCTTC. It specifies CASSLVGGGYYGYTF.

The chain uses TRBV6-1 and TRBJ2-1, with D perhaps being TRBD1 or TRBD2 (7 bases each). CDR1 and CDR2 from the germline V gene are MNHNS and SASEGT. V was clipped by 5 bases and J by 4 bases, with 15 bases between them. The CDR3 totals 15 residues. The CDR3 here is CASSLQGGVYNEQFF. DNA for the CDR3: TGTGCCAGCAGTTTGCAGGGGGGGGTGTACAATGAGCAGTTCTTC.

There are a few counts of this clonotype. The rearrangement links TRBV6-2 or TRBV6-3 to TRBJ2-7; D call uncertain. The germline V gene has CDR1 MNHEY and CDR2 SVGEGT. The CDR3 consists of 13 residues. Trimming left V 5 bases short and J 6 bases short, with 14 bases between. DNA of the CDR3: TGTGCCAGCAGTCGGCGACCCGATGTCGAGCAGTACTTC. It translates to CASSRRPDVEQYF.

Only a few counts were recorded for this clonotype. The chain recombines TRBV4-1 with TRBJ2-7; possible D gene TRBD2, 6 bases. Germline CDR1 and CDR2: MGHRA and YSYEKL. V lost 1 base and J lost 10, with 29 bases in between. The CDR3 runs 18 residues. In nucleotides, the CDR3 is TGCGCCAGCAGCCAAGGGAGGGGAAAAGACACTAAGGGCCTACGACAGTACTTC. Amino acids: CASSQGRGKDTKGLRQYF.

This sequence joins TRBV7-4 and TRBJ2-4; 9 nucleotides match TRBD1. Trimming cost V 3 bases and J 5 bases; bases outside gene matches: 5. From germline, CDR1 is SGHVT and CDR2 SQSDAQ. CDR3 length: 15 amino acids. CDR3 in amino acids: CASSLVDRGQNIQYF. The DNA of the CDR3 is TGTGCCAGCAGCTTGGTGGACAGGGGCCAAAACATTCAGTACTTC.

The chain is built from TRBV5-4 and TRBJ2-1; D not certain. The CDR3 contains 14 residues. CDR1 and CDR2 from the germline V gene are SGHNT and YYREEE (reference sequence). Trimming removed 1 base from V and 6 bases from J, with 11 bases in between. The CDR3 DNA sequence: TGTGCCAGCAGCTTGTCGGCGATATCCAATGAGCAGTTCTTC. Its protein product is CASSLSAISNEQFF.

This chain connects TRBV5-1 to TRBJ1-2; no reliable D call. The CDR3 is made up of 15 amino acids. CDR1 SGHRS and CDR2 YFSETQ come from the germline V gene. Trimming removed 3 bases from V and 8 bases from J, with 20 bases in between. CDR3 protein: CASSSKGPATKGYTF. The CDR3 DNA is TGCGCCAGCAGCTCGAAAGGACCCGCCACTAAGGGCTACACCTTC.

CDR3 residues: CSVERHSTDTQYF. CDR3 nucleotides: TGCAGCGTTGAGCGGCACTCCACAGATACGCAGTATTTT. V is TRBV29-1 and J is TRBJ2-3; D is uncertain. The CDR3 contains 13 residues. Trimming removed 3 bases at V and 2 bases at J, with 9 bases between. The germline V gene encodes CDR1 SQVTM and CDR2 ANQGSEA.

The chain employs TRBV7-7 and TRBJ2-5; a weak D match, TRBD2 (6 bases). This CDR3 contains 16 residues. CDR1 is SSHAT and CDR2 is FNYEAQ in the germline V gene (reference sequence). V was clipped by 5 bases and J by 0 bases, with 16 bases between them. The CDR3 sequence is CASSPNPGLYQETQYF. CDR3 bases: TGTGCCAGCAGCCCCAATCCGGGACTGTACCAAGAGACCCAGTACTTC. The full variable domain, its missing parts supplied by reference TRBV7-7 and TRBJ2-5, is GAGVSQSPRYKVTKRGQDVTLRCDPISSHATLYWYQQALGQGPEFLTYFNYEAQPDKSGLPSDRFSAERPEGSISTLTIQRTEQRDSAMYRCASSPNPGLYQETQYFGPGTRLLVL.

J is TRBJ1-3 and V is TRBV12-3 or TRBV12-4; 7 bases align to TRBD1. This CDR3 spans 15 amino acids. V dropped 6 bases and J dropped 0; count of bases not matched to a gene: 5. As DNA, the CDR3 is TGTGCCAGCAGACGACAGGGAGTCTCTGGAAACACCATATATTTT. Translated: CASRRQGVSGNTIYF.

The chain has TRBV12-3 or TRBV12-4 and TRBJ1-2; weak D call: TRBD1 (6 bases). Trimming shortened V by 8 bases and J by 8 bases, and 24 bases separated the two germline ends. This CDR3 is built from 15 residues. The CDR3: CASRPRGMRGDGYTF. The DNA of the CDR3 is TGTGCCAGCCGCCCGCGGGGTATGAGGGGGGACGGCTACACCTTC.

This clonotype has a handful of counts. The chain couples TRBV7-6 to TRBJ1-1; D remains unclear. The CDR3 sequence is 14 residues long. Trimming left V 1 base short and J 0 bases short, with 6 bases between. Germline assignment: CDR1 SGHVS and CDR2 FNYEAQ. CDR3 protein: CASSLEFMNTEAFF. The CDR3 bases are TGTGCCAGCAGCTTAGAATTTATGAACACTGAAGCTTTCTTT. The variable domain in full, completed from reference TRBV7-6 and TRBJ1-1, reads GAGVSQSPRYKVTKRGQDVALRCDPISGHVSLYWYRQALGQGPEFLTYFNYEAQQDKSGLPNDRFSAERPEGSISTLTIQRTEQRDSAMYRCASSLEFMNTEAFFGQGTRLTVV.

This clonotype was observed a few times. The rearrangement uses TRBV5-1 and TRBJ2-2, with D perhaps TRBD1 (6 bases). V gave up 4 bases and J gave up 4 bases, with 11 bases separating them. CDR1 is SGHRS, CDR2 YFSETQ, per germline. The CDR3 has 14 amino acids. CDR3 amino acids: CASSPGGPTGELFF. The CDR3 nucleotides read TGCGCCAGCAGCCCTGGGGGCCCCACCGGGGAGCTGTTTTTT.

J is TRBJ2-7 and V is TRBV7-9; TRBD1 agrees at 8 bases. Germline V gene sequence: CDR1 SEHNR, CDR2 FQNEAQ (reference sequence). CDR3 length: 16 amino acids. With V trimmed by 6 bases and J by 6 bases, 16 bases remained unmatched. The CDR3 loop reads CASSRTPSHQGAEQYF. The DNA for the CDR3 is TGTGCCAGCAGTCGGACGCCCTCACACCAGGGGGCCGAGCAGTACTTC. The full variable domain, with the rest looked up from reference TRBV7-9 and TRBJ2-7, is DTGVSQNPRHKITKRGQNVTFRCDPISEHNRLYWYRQTLGQGPEFLTYFQNEAQLEKSRLLSDRFSAERPKGSFSTLEIQRTEQGDSAMYLCASSRTPSHQGAEQYFGPGTRLTVT.

This clonotype was counted at least ten times. The V gene is TRBV7-8, the J gene TRBJ2-2; 7 nucleotides agree with TRBD2. CDR3 length: 14 residues. Germline V gives CDR1 SGHVS, CDR2 FQNEAQ. The ends lost 10 bases at V and 7 bases at J; junction bases unmatched: 12. The CDR3 loop reads CATNVGGLSGELFF. CDR3 nucleotide sequence: TGTGCCACAAATGTGGGAGGGTTGAGCGGGGAGCTGTTTTTT.

This clonotype was observed once. V is TRBV20-1 and J is TRBJ2-1; 8 bases line up with TRBD1. CDR3 length: 14 amino acids. V shed 6 bases and J 0 bases; nucleotides not matched to a gene: 4. Per the germline V gene, CDR1 is DFQATT and CDR2 is SNEGSKA (reference sequence). CDR3 sequence: CSAEDRASYNEQFF. DNA for the CDR3: TGCAGTGCCGAGGACAGGGCCTCCTACAATGAGCAGTTCTTC.

This clonotype was observed many times. The rearrangement joins TRBV7-2 to TRBJ1-2, with a tentative D call TRBD1 (6 bases). Germline CDR1 and CDR2: SGHTA and FQGNSA. This CDR3 region has 15 residues. Trimming took 1 base from V and 6 from J, leaving 15 bases between them. CDR3: CASSLVGQLPNGYTF. The CDR3 region has the DNA TGTGCCAGCAGCTTAGTTGGACAGCTTCCGAATGGCTACACCTTC.

This chain joins TRBV12-3 or TRBV12-4 and TRBJ1-5; possible D gene TRBD1, 5 bases. The V and J ends lost 5 bases and 0 bases respectively, with 11 bases between them. CDR3 size: 15 residues. CDR3 in amino acids: CASSPRGISNQPQHF. CDR3 in DNA: TGTGCCAGCAGTCCTAGGGGTATTAGCAATCAGCCCCAGCATTTT.

The J gene is TRBJ2-3, the V gene TRBV7-9; D tentatively reads TRBD1 or TRBD2 (5 bases each). The CDR3 runs 15 residues. Germline V gene sequence: CDR1 SEHNR, CDR2 FQNEAQ (reference sequence). V shed 8 bases and J shed 0 bases, with 15 bases lying between them. DNA for the CDR3: TGTGCCAGCGCCGGGACCGCTATTAGCACAGATACGCAGTATTTT. It specifies CASAGTAISTDTQYF.

V and J are TRBV19 and TRBJ1-1; 10 nucleotides align to TRBD1. Per the germline V gene, CDR1 is LNHDA and CDR2 is SQIVND (reference sequence). There are 14 residues in the CDR3. V shed 6 bases and J 1 base; nucleotides not matched to a gene: 2. DNA for the CDR3: TGTGCCAGTAGGGACAGGGGGGCGAACACTGAAGCTTTCTTT. It encodes CASRDRGANTEAFF.

The genes are TRBV7-2 and TRBJ1-1; no definite D call. From germline, CDR1 is SGHTA and CDR2 FQGNSA. The V gene lost 6 bases and the J gene lost 5 bases, with 10 bases spanning the gap. CDR3 size: 12 residues. The CDR3 region is CASREVWTEAFF. Here the CDR3 DNA reads TGTGCCAGCAGGGAGGTTTGGACTGAAGCTTTCTTT.

The genes are TRBV12-3 or TRBV12-4 and TRBJ2-1; D is unclear. V was trimmed by 2 bases and J by 5 bases, leaving 4 bases between them. The CDR3 has 12 residues. The CDR3 loop is CASSLNHNEQFF. CDR3 sequence (DNA): TGTGCCAGCAGTTTAAACCACAATGAGCAGTTCTTC.

The rearrangement links TRBV12-3 or TRBV12-4 to TRBJ2-7; D gene uncertain. This CDR3 region has 13 residues. V was shortened by 6 bases and J by 4 bases, with 13 bases between the two germline ends. CDR3 coding DNA: TGTGCCAGCAGCCTCAACGCCTTTTACGAGCAGTACTTC. Translating gives CASSLNAFYEQYF.

The chain is built from TRBV7-9 and TRBJ2-3; 8 bases are shared with TRBD1. Germline trimming cut 4 bases from V and 3 bases from J; bases unmatched to any gene: 9. The CDR3 runs 16 residues. The germline gives CDR1 SEHNR, CDR2 FQNEAQ (reference sequence). The CDR3 region has the DNA TGTGCCAGCAGCTCTCGGACAGGGTGGGGTACAGATACGCAGTATTTT. Its protein product is CASSSRTGWGTDTQYF. The whole variable domain, remainder taken from reference TRBV7-9 and TRBJ2-3, is DTGVSQNPRHKITKRGQNVTFRCDPISEHNRLYWYRQTLGQGPEFLTYFQNEAQLEKSRLLSDRFSAERPKGSFSTLEIQRTEQGDSAMYLCASSSRTGWGTDTQYFGPGTRLTVL.

The rearrangement joins TRBV4-3 to TRBJ2-1, with D perhaps matching TRBD1 or TRBD2 (5 bases each). Looked up from germline, CDR1 is LGHNA and CDR2 is YSLEER. V was trimmed by 0 bases and J by 5 bases, leaving 17 bases between them. The CDR3 is 17 amino acids. Written as DNA, the CDR3 is TGCGCCAGCAGCCAAGACCCCGGGGCTAGGCCTAACAATGAGCAGTTCTTC. Translating gives CASSQDPGARPNNEQFF.

This clonotype was seen ten or more times. The chain combines TRBV7-2 with TRBJ2-5, with D uncertain. The CDR3 runs 11 residues. The germline V gene encodes CDR1 SGHTA and CDR2 FQGNSA. V was shortened by 2 bases and J by 5 bases, with 3 bases between the two germline ends. The CDR3 DNA reads as TGTGCCAGCAGCTTATCGGAGACCCAGTACTTC. It codes for CASSLSETQYF.

Many counts were recorded for this clonotype. The chain combines TRBV7-2 with TRBJ2-1; TRBD2 matches 8 bases. This CDR3 region has 16 residues. Germline assignment: CDR1 SGHTA and CDR2 FQGNSA. With 5 bases clipped from V and 7 bases from J, the junction kept 13 bases outside the gene matches. In DNA form, the CDR3 reads TGTGCCAGCAGCCCCGGCGGGCGGGGGGTTGATAATGAGCAGTTCTTC. Its translation: CASSPGGRGVDNEQFF.

Only a few counts were recorded for this clonotype. This sequence joins TRBV7-2 and TRBJ2-2, with D possibly called TRBD1 or TRBD2 (6 bases each). The length of the CDR3 is 16 residues. The germline gives CDR1 SGHTA, CDR2 FQGNSA. V lost 1 base to trimming and J lost 5 bases, with 14 bases between them. The CDR3 nucleotides are TGTGCCAGCAGCTTAGGTGGGGGGCGTCGGACCGGGGAGCTGTTTTTT. This encodes CASSLGGGRRTGELFF.

The CDR3 region is CASSPPEGSGDSAYEQFF. The CDR3 coding sequence is TGTGCCAGCAGCCCTCCGGAAGGTAGCGGTGATTCAGCGTATGAGCAGTTCTTC. The V call is TRBV7-6, the J call TRBJ2-1; perhaps TRBD2 as D (6 bases). Trimming removed 5 bases at V and 8 bases at J, with 28 bases between. In germline, CDR1 is SGHVS, CDR2 FNYEAQ. The CDR3 has 18 residues.

This clonotype was seen only a few times. The CDR3 loop is CAISERGGLYNEQFF. CDR3 in DNA: TGTGCCATCAGTGAGAGGGGGGGCCTTTACAATGAGCAGTTCTTC. V usage is TRBV10-3 and J usage is TRBJ2-1; possible D gene TRBD2, 7 bases. Germline V gives CDR1 ENHRY, CDR2 SYGVKD. With 2 bases removed from V and 4 bases from J, the gap between germline ends came to 12 bases. This CDR3 comprises 15 residues.

This clonotype was seen a few times. This chain connects TRBV7-6 to TRBJ2-3, with unresolved D. This CDR3 region has 12 residues. The germline V gene has CDR1 SGHVS and CDR2 FNYEAQ. V was shortened by 5 bases and J by 4 bases, with 7 bases between the two germline ends. CDR3 region: CASSAWPDTQYF. CDR3 coding DNA: TGTGCCAGCAGCGCTTGGCCAGATACGCAGTATTTT.